This T cell receptor beta chain was identified in a study of blood T cell repertoires in COVID-19. The CDR3 extends over 19 amino acids. Germline assignment: CDR1 LGHDT and CDR2 YNNKEL (reference sequence). The V gene end was trimmed by 1 base and the J gene end by 5 bases; junction bases not matched to a gene: 9. Clones were sequenced by immunoSEQ multiplex PCR, and TCRdb holds only the in-frame ones, with some missing. The sample yields roughly 190,000 clones, less than 80% seen once. The J gene is TRBJ2-3, the V gene TRBV3-1 (or the pseudogene TRBV3-2); 16 nucleotides agree with TRBD2. This TCR came from a woman aged 45 to 65 with acute or convalescent COVID-19. The sequenced sample consisted of peripheral blood. CDR3 amino acids: CASSQGSGTSGGARDTQYF. Written as DNA, the CDR3 is TGTGCCAGCAGCCAAGGTTCCGGGACTAGCGGGGGGGCCAGAGATACGCAGTATTTT.